This passage covers 25 T cell receptor beta chains from one sample sequenced in a study of cytomegalovirus exposure and HLA in healthy donors. With 60 Vbeta and 13 Jbeta primers, the PCR was carried out. Profiled with immunoSEQ multiplex PCR; TCRdb holds only in-frame clones, not every one. This table holds around 60,000 clones. Source material: PBMCs. The receptors derive from a woman in her late teens or twenties in good health and CMV-seronegative.

Note on this clone: Different DNA sequences within this sample yield the same CDR3. The genes are TRBV7-9 and TRBJ1-2, with D uncertain. This CDR3 contains 13 residues. CDR1 is SEHNR and CDR2 is FQNEAQ in the germline V gene (reference sequence). Trimming shortened V by 1 base and J by 8 bases, and 11 bases separated the two germline ends. The CDR3: CASSLGSGGGYTF. In nucleotides, the CDR3 is TGTGCCAGCAGCTTAGGTTCAGGCGGGGGCTACACCTTC.

V is TRBV12-5 and J is TRBJ1-1; TRBD1 might be the D (5 bases). The V end was cut by 0 bases, the J end by 1 base, with 12 bases between. Per germline, CDR1 LGHNT and CDR2 FRNRAP. This CDR3 spans 16 amino acids. The CDR3 region has the DNA TGTGCTAGTGGTTTGGTCGCAAAGGGGAAGAACACTGAAGCTTTCTTT. It codes for CASGLVAKGKNTEAFF.

The chain has TRBV29-1 and TRBJ1-3; 9 bases align to TRBD1. The CDR3 extends over 13 amino acids. The germline gives CDR1 SQVTM, CDR2 ANQGSEA. Losses at the gene ends were 7 bases for V and 2 bases for J; bases not matched to a gene: 3. The CDR3 here is CSAWTGAGNTIYF. The CDR3 DNA reads as TGCAGCGCTTGGACAGGGGCTGGAAACACCATATATTTT.

V gene TRBV28 combines with J gene TRBJ2-1; D uncertain. V dropped 7 bases and J dropped 3 bases, with 7 bases sitting between them. The germline V gene has CDR1 MDHEN and CDR2 SYDVKM. This CDR3 comprises 12 residues. The CDR3 sequence is CASMSLYNEQFF. The CDR3 nucleotides read TGTGCCAGCATGAGCCTCTACAATGAGCAGTTCTTC. Full variable domain (outside the CDR3, taken from reference TRBV28 and TRBJ2-1): DVKVTQSSRYLVKRTGEKVFLECVQDMDHENMFWYRQDPGLGLRLIYFSYDVKMKEKGDIPEGYSVSREKKERFSLILESASTNQTSMYLCASMSLYNEQFFGPGTRLTVL.

The chain uses TRBV27 and TRBJ2-3; TRBD1 matches 7 bases. The CDR3 runs to 14 residues. Germline V gene sequence: CDR1 MNHEY, CDR2 SMNVEV (reference sequence). V was clipped by 3 bases and J by 5 bases; unmatched bases: 5. The CDR3 DNA follows: TGTGCCAGCAGTTTGAGGGGGCGGAGAGATACGCAGTATTTT. Its translation: CASSLRGRRDTQYF.

This chain connects TRBV5-1 to TRBJ1-1; no clear D gene. Germline CDR1 reads SGHRS; CDR2 reads YFSETQ. This CDR3 has 15 amino acids. The V and J ends lost 0 bases and 0 bases respectively, with 9 bases between them. The CDR3 loop is CASSLASHLNTEAFF. The DNA of the CDR3 is TGCGCCAGCAGCTTGGCCTCACACCTGAACACTGAAGCTTTCTTT.

The chain carries TRBV9 and TRBJ1-2, with D maybe TRBD1 (6 bases). V lost 0 bases, J lost 2 bases, and 14 bases lay in between. Germline CDR1 SGDLS, CDR2 YYNGEE. This CDR3 is 16 amino acids long. The CDR3 spells CASSVDPGTSNYGYTF. CDR3 DNA sequence: TGTGCCAGCAGCGTAGACCCCGGGACAAGCAACTATGGCTACACCTTC.

The chain links TRBV18 to TRBJ2-7; perhaps TRBD2 as D (5 bases). The CDR3 extends over 11 amino acids. Trimming left V 6 bases short and J 5 bases short, with 8 bases between. Per the germline V gene, CDR1 is KGHSH and CDR2 is LQKENI. The CDR3 DNA reads as TGTGCCAGCTCTGAGGGAGACGAGCAGTACTTC. Translated: CASSEGDEQYF.

V is TRBV30 and J is TRBJ2-7, with D possibly being TRBD1 (6 bases). The ends were cut back, 7 bases at V and 0 bases at J, with 13 bases in the middle. The CDR3 totals 13 residues. The germline CDR1 and CDR2 sequences are GTSNPN and SVGIG (reference sequence). The CDR3 is CALNRVGSYEQYF. The CDR3 DNA sequence: TGTGCCTTAAACAGGGTCGGCTCCTACGAGCAGTACTTC.

This sequence joins TRBV5-1 and TRBJ2-7; tentative D call: TRBD1 (5 bases). The CDR3 contains 15 residues. Germline lookup yields CDR1 SGHRS and CDR2 YFSETQ. Deletions cut 0 bases from V and 0 bases from J, with 10 bases between. CDR3: CASSLGGGTSYEQYF. The CDR3 DNA reads TGCGCCAGCAGCTTGGGGGGCGGAACCTCCTACGAGCAGTACTTC.

J is TRBJ1-1 and V is TRBV4-1; D might be TRBD1 (5 bases). The germline CDR1 and CDR2 sequences are MGHRA and YSYEKL. This CDR3 has 14 amino acids. Trimming removed 4 bases at V and 4 bases at J, with 13 bases between. As DNA, the CDR3 is TGCGCCAGCAGCCGCGGGGGGGAAGGCACTGAAGCTTTCTTT. This translates into CASSRGGEGTEAFF.

The genes are TRBV2 and TRBJ1-4; the D is unclear. Germline-derived CDR1 and CDR2 are SNHLY and FYNNEI. The CDR3 runs 12 residues. V dropped 7 bases and J dropped 10 bases, with 13 bases sitting between them. CDR3 in amino acids: CASTSGNPKLFF. The CDR3 nucleotides are TGTGCCAGCACCTCCGGGAATCCAAAACTGTTTTTT.

The genes are TRBV27 and TRBJ2-7; perhaps TRBD1 as D (5 bases). The CDR3 contains 14 residues. The germline V gene has CDR1 MNHEY and CDR2 SMNVEV (reference sequence). V was clipped by 0 bases and J by 4 bases, with 10 bases between them. The CDR3 here is CASSLSEQGYEQYF. The CDR3 DNA sequence: TGTGCCAGCAGTTTATCTGAGCAGGGTTACGAGCAGTACTTC.

The chain has TRBV5-1 and TRBJ2-2; TRBD1 matches 7 bases. V trimming: 0 bases; J trimming: 5 bases; junction bases outside the gene matches: 1. CDR1 and CDR2 (germline): SGHRS, YFSETQ. The CDR3 extends over 14 amino acids. The CDR3 DNA sequence: TGCGCCAGCAGCTTGGAACAGGGGACCGGGGAGCTGTTTTTT. Translation gives CASSLEQGTGELFF.

The J gene is TRBJ2-3, the V gene TRBV7-3; the match to TRBD1 covers 7 bases. J gave up 1 base and V 3 bases, and 4 bases lay outside the gene matches. The CDR3 totals 15 residues. Germline CDR1 SGHTA, CDR2 FQGTGA. The CDR3 bases are TGTGCCAGCAGCTTTGGGGGACAGCGCACAGATACGCAGTATTTT. The encoded protein is CASSFGGQRTDTQYF.

The rearrangement uses TRBV10-1 and TRBJ1-2; tentatively, D is TRBD1 (5 bases). Deletions cut 4 bases from V and 0 bases from J, with 9 bases between. The CDR3 has 14 residues. The germline gives CDR1 WNHNN, CDR2 SYGVQD (reference sequence). The CDR3 nucleotides are TGCGCCAGCAGTGCGGGGGGAGCTAACTATGGCTACACCTTC. It is translated as CASSAGGANYGYTF.

The V call is TRBV7-2, the J call TRBJ1-6; the D is unclear. The germline V and J ends were trimmed by 3 bases and 8 bases, with 8 bases remaining between them. From germline, CDR1 is SGHTA and CDR2 FQGNSA. CDR3 length equals 13 residues. CDR3 protein: CASSFDGDSPLHF. The CDR3 nucleotides are TGTGCCAGCAGCTTTGACGGGGATTCACCCCTCCACTTT.

The chain joins TRBV6-5 to TRBJ1-1; 7 bases agree with TRBD1. The CDR3 has 16 residues. Germline loops: CDR1 MNHEY, CDR2 SVGAGI. The V gene end was trimmed by 0 bases and the J gene end by 5 bases; junction bases not matched to a gene: 9. This chain's CDR3 is CASSYSSVQGWTEAFF. For the CDR3, the DNA is TGTGCCAGCAGTTACTCTTCCGTACAGGGGTGGACTGAAGCTTTCTTT.

This CDR3 is CASRISRADTQYF. DNA for the CDR3: TGTGCCAGCAGGATTTCACGGGCAGATACGCAGTATTTT. The V gene is TRBV7-3, the J gene TRBJ2-3; D not certain. CDR1 and CDR2 (germline): SGHTA, FQGTGA. The CDR3 is 13 residues long. The V and J ends lost 6 bases and 4 bases respectively, with 11 bases between them.

The chain uses TRBV15 and TRBJ2-7, with D unclear. This CDR3 region has 15 residues. Germline loops: CDR1 LNHNV, CDR2 YYDKDF (reference sequence). Trimming cost V 0 bases and J 2 bases, with 11 bases left between them. CDR3 coding DNA: TGTGCCACCAGCAGAGATCCTGGGCTTGCCTACGAGCAGTACTTC. Amino acid sequence: CATSRDPGLAYEQYF.

The chain combines TRBV9 with TRBJ2-7, with TRBD2 as a possible D gene (5 bases). V lost 0 bases and J lost 2, with 12 bases in between. The CDR3 runs 15 residues. Germline V gene sequence: CDR1 SGDLS, CDR2 YYNGEE. In nucleotides, the CDR3 is TGTGCCAGCAGCGTAGTGGCTAGCCCCGCCTACGAGCAGTACTTC. This sequence encodes CASSVVASPAYEQYF. The full variable domain, its missing parts supplied by reference TRBV9 and TRBJ2-7, is DSGVTQTPKHLITATGQRVTLRCSPRSGDLSVYWYQQSLDQGLQFLIQYYNGEERAKGNILERFSAQQFPDLHSELNLSSLELGDSALYFCASSVVASPAYEQYFGPGTRLTVT.

This chain links TRBV19 with TRBJ1-6; the D gene is possibly TRBD1 (6 bases). This CDR3 contains 15 residues. CDR1 is LNHDA and CDR2 is SQIVND in the germline V gene (reference sequence). V lost 4 bases, J lost 8 bases, and 15 bases lay in between. The CDR3 nucleotides read TGTGCCAGTAGTACCTTCTGGGGGCGATATTCACCCCTCCACTTT. This encodes CASSTFWGRYSPLHF.

This chain connects TRBV15 to TRBJ1-1; weak D call: TRBD1 (6 bases). Germline lookup yields CDR1 LNHNV and CDR2 YYDKDF (reference sequence). Trimming took off 0 bases at V and 1 base at J, with 9 bases between the two ends. CDR3 length: 15 residues. The CDR3 spells CATSRDGQPNTEAFF. CDR3 DNA: TGTGCCACCAGCAGAGACGGACAGCCGAACACTGAAGCTTTCTTT. Drawing the rest from reference TRBV15 and TRBJ1-1, the complete variable domain is DAMVIQNPRYQVTQFGKPVTLSCSQTLNHNVMYWYQQKSSQAPKLLFHYYDKDFNNEADTPDNFQSRRPNTSFCFLDIRSPGLGDTAMYLCATSRDGQPNTEAFFGQGTRLTVV.

This rearrangement joins TRBV19 to TRBJ1-1, with 9 bases lining up with TRBD1. Germline V gene data show CDR1 as LNHDA and CDR2 as SQIVND (reference sequence). This CDR3 region has 17 residues. Germline trimming cut 0 bases from V and 0 bases from J; bases unmatched to any gene: 5. Here the CDR3 DNA reads TGTGCCAGTAGTATAGACCTTGGGACAGGGCTGAACACTGAAGCTTTCTTT. It specifies CASSIDLGTGLNTEAFF. The whole variable domain, filled in from reference TRBV19 and TRBJ1-1, reads DGGITQSPKYLFRKEGQNVTLSCEQNLNHDAMYWYRQDPGQGLRLIYYSQIVNDFQKGDIAEGYSVSREKKESFPLTVTSAQKNPTAFYLCASSIDLGTGLNTEAFFGQGTRLTVV.

This rearrangement joins TRBV6-5 to TRBJ1-2; D is possibly TRBD1 (6 bases). CDR3 size: 14 residues. Germline V gene lookup returns CDR1 MNHEY and CDR2 SVGAGI. V lost 6 bases and J lost 7, with 18 bases in between. The CDR3 DNA is TGTGCCAGCAGAAAGACAGGAAACGTCGGTGGCTACACCTTC. It yields the protein CASRKTGNVGGYTF.